The 27 T cell receptor beta chains reported below all come from one sample, sequenced in a study of CD8 T cells in ankylosing spondylitis. Using its own MiXCR run on the 5' RACE reads, TCRdb lists one record per CDR3 protein. The sample includes over 200,000 distinct CDR3 sequences, 18% seen only once; the top ten take 40% to 50%. The study, taken as a whole, reports: A motif in TCR beta, a set of eight highly homologous variants, appeared characteristic of ankylosing spondylitis blood.

No antigen is known for these receptors. Material for sequencing was blood, either unsorted or a sorted T cell fraction (not recorded which). All receptors derive from a male donor with ankylosing spondylitis.

The chain has TRBV7-9 and TRBJ2-7; D is perhaps TRBD2 (6 bases). Trimming cost V 4 bases and J 2 bases, with 12 bases left between them. The CDR3 has 14 amino acids. Germline V gene sequence: CDR1 SEHNR, CDR2 FQNEAQ (reference sequence). CDR3 loop: CASSSTEGTYEQYF. CDR3 nucleotides: TGTGCCAGCAGCTCGACGGAGGGAACCTACGAGCAGTACTTC.

This chain uses TRBV3-1 with TRBJ2-3; a possible D gene is TRBD2 (6 bases). Trimming shortened V by 1 base and J by 9 bases, and 17 bases separated the two germline ends. The CDR3 sequence is 15 residues long. The germline gives CDR1 LGHDT, CDR2 YNNKEL (reference sequence). The CDR3 coding sequence is TGTGCCAGCAGCCAAGGGGGGTTAGCGGTCCGGACGCAGTATTTT. Amino acids: CASSQGGLAVRTQYF.

In its sample, this clonotype was seen many times. CDR3 in DNA: TGTGCCAGCAGGGAGCTTGGAGTACAAGAGACCCAGTACTTC. Its protein product is CASRELGVQETQYF. The rearrangement links TRBV12-3 or TRBV12-4 to TRBJ2-5; D is ambiguous. The CDR3 extends over 14 amino acids. V was pared by 6 bases and J by 2 bases, with 13 bases between.

J is TRBJ2-1 and V is TRBV7-2; D is unclear. Looked up from germline, CDR1 is SGHTA and CDR2 is FQGNSA. The CDR3 has 12 residues. Trimming removed 1 base from V and 10 bases from J, with 8 bases in between. This CDR3 reads CASSLVFGEQFF. The CDR3 DNA sequence: TGTGCCAGCAGCTTAGTGTTTGGAGAGCAGTTCTTC. The variable domain in full, completed from reference TRBV7-2 and TRBJ2-1, reads GAGVSQSPSNKVTEKGKDVELRCDPISGHTALYWYRQSLGQGLEFLIYFQGNSAPDKSGLPSDRFSAERTGGSVSTLTIQRTQQEDSAVYLCASSLVFGEQFFGPGTRLTVL.

The sample holds a few counts of this clonotype. V is TRBV20-1 and J is TRBJ2-7; 7 nucleotides agree with TRBD1. Unmatched junction bases numbered 10, after V lost 6 bases and J lost 5 bases. The CDR3 is made up of 13 amino acids. CDR1 DFQATT and CDR2 SNEGSKA come from the germline V gene (reference sequence). The CDR3 DNA reads as TGCAGTGCACGAGACAGGGATCACGACGAGCAGTACTTC. Protein product: CSARDRDHDEQYF.

The chain uses TRBV27 and TRBJ2-3; D remains unclear. CDR3 length equals 14 residues. The V gene lost 1 base and the J gene lost 2 bases, with 7 bases spanning the gap. Per the germline V gene, CDR1 is MNHEY and CDR2 is SMNVEV (reference sequence). In nucleotides, the CDR3 is TGTGCCAGCAGTTTATATGGCCTCACAGATACGCAGTATTTT. Amino acid sequence: CASSLYGLTDTQYF.

J is TRBJ2-1 and V is TRBV19, with 13 bases identical to TRBD2. The V segment lost 1 base and the J segment 9 bases; nucleotides outside the gene matches: 6. The CDR3 sequence is 16 residues long. Germline values: CDR1 LNHDA, CDR2 SQIVND (reference sequence). The CDR3 here is CASSIGTSGSVREQFF. The CDR3 bases are TGTGCCAGTAGTATAGGGACTAGCGGGAGTGTTCGTGAGCAGTTCTTC.

There are a few counts of this clonotype. The chain recombines TRBV29-1 with TRBJ1-1; tentatively, D is TRBD1 (6 bases). V was trimmed by 7 bases and J by 0 bases, leaving 9 bases between them. The CDR3 extends over 12 amino acids. Germline loops: CDR1 SQVTM, CDR2 ANQGSEA. CDR3: CSEQGLNTEAFF. CDR3 sequence (DNA): TGCAGCGAACAGGGACTGAACACTGAAGCTTTCTTT.

This clonotype was detected a few times. The chain has TRBV6-1 and TRBJ2-7; D possibly uses TRBD1 or TRBD2 (5 bases each). From germline, CDR1 is MNHNS and CDR2 SASEGT. V was trimmed by 9 bases and J by 4 bases, leaving 10 bases between them. The CDR3 spans 11 residues. The CDR3 is CASWDQYEQYF. CDR3 in DNA: TGTGCCAGTTGGGACCAATACGAGCAGTACTTC.

This clonotype has a handful of counts. This chain links TRBV10-3 with TRBJ1-1; D is ambiguous. Trimming cost V 3 bases and J 0 bases, with 8 bases left between them. CDR1 ENHRY and CDR2 SYGVKD come from the germline V gene. This CDR3 has 14 residues. In DNA form, the CDR3 reads TGTGCCATCAGTGATTGGGAACTGAACACTGAAGCTTTCTTT. Protein sequence: CAISDWELNTEAFF.

There are a few counts of this clonotype. The genes are TRBV7-8 and TRBJ1-1; D gene unclear. V dropped 1 base and J dropped 1 base, with 13 bases sitting between them. Germline V gene data show CDR1 as SGHVS and CDR2 as FQNEAQ. The CDR3 consists of 16 residues. The CDR3: CASSLGAEWRNTEAFF. The CDR3 bases are TGTGCCAGCAGCTTAGGAGCTGAGTGGAGGAACACTGAAGCTTTCTTT.

The chain carries TRBV20-1 and TRBJ1-1; D is unclear. The CDR3 has 15 amino acids. The germline V gene encodes CDR1 DFQATT and CDR2 SNEGSKA (reference sequence). V was shortened by 1 base and J by 4 bases, with 16 bases between the two germline ends. CDR3 sequence: CSARGALGWGTEAFF. The CDR3 region has the DNA TGCAGTGCTAGAGGGGCTCTGGGGTGGGGCACTGAAGCTTTCTTT.

This clonotype occurred many times. This chain uses TRBV6-4 with TRBJ1-1; D gene uncertain. This CDR3 is 13 amino acids long. The ends were cut back, 3 bases at V and 1 base at J, with 6 bases in the middle. Germline V gives CDR1 MRHNA, CDR2 SNTAGT. The CDR3 region has the DNA TGTGCCAGCAGTGAAACGGGGAACACTGAAGCTTTCTTT. It specifies CASSETGNTEAFF.

This clonotype came up a few times. The chain combines TRBV7-8 with TRBJ2-3; D unresolved. Per the germline V gene, CDR1 is SGHVS and CDR2 is FQNEAQ. The V end was cut by 5 bases, the J end by 5 bases, with 14 bases between. CDR3 length: 14 residues. The CDR3 is CASSPGQWGDTQYF. CDR3 nucleotides: TGTGCCAGCAGCCCGGGTCAATGGGGAGATACGCAGTATTTT. The whole variable domain, remainder taken from reference TRBV7-8 and TRBJ2-3, is GAGVSQSPRYKVAKRGQDVALRCDPISGHVSLFWYQQALGQGPEFLTYFQNEAQLDKSGLPSDRFFAERPEGSVSTLKIQRTQQEDSAVYLCASSPGQWGDTQYFGPGTRLTVL.

This clonotype appeared a few times. The J gene is TRBJ2-2, the V gene TRBV20-1; 9 bases are a match to TRBD1. Germline-derived CDR1 and CDR2 are DFQATT and SNEGSKA (reference sequence). Trimming cost V 6 bases and J 2 bases; bases outside gene matches: 10. CDR3 length: 16 amino acids. CDR3 nucleotide sequence: TGCAGTGCGAGGGATCACAGGGGGCTTAACACCGGGGAGCTGTTTTTT. Protein sequence: CSARDHRGLNTGELFF.

The table lists this clonotype with a few counts. V gene TRBV7-9 combines with J gene TRBJ2-7; D unclear. Trimming took 5 bases from V and 3 from J, leaving 14 bases between them. This CDR3 spans 14 amino acids. From germline, CDR1 is SEHNR and CDR2 FQNEAQ (reference sequence). CDR3 protein: CASSPGPGIYEQYF. In DNA, the CDR3 is TGTGCCAGCAGCCCAGGACCAGGAATCTACGAGCAGTACTTC.

This clonotype was observed at least ten times. The gene calls are TRBV29-1 and TRBJ1-1; possibly TRBD1 for D (5 bases). Deletions cut 3 bases from V and 3 bases from J, with 20 bases between. The CDR3 loop spans 16 amino acids. The germline V gene has CDR1 SQVTM and CDR2 ANQGSEA. The CDR3 region is CSVEGGDRQWDTEAFF. The CDR3 nucleotides read TGCAGCGTTGAGGGTGGGGACCGCCAATGGGACACTGAAGCTTTCTTT.

This clonotype was observed a handful of times. The chain has TRBV12-3 or TRBV12-4 and TRBJ2-7, with D perhaps matching TRBD2 (6 bases). This CDR3 contains 14 residues. V was trimmed by 7 bases and J by 0 bases, leaving 13 bases between them. CDR3 sequence (DNA): TGTGCCAGCACCCGGGGCGGGAACTCCTACGAGCAGTACTTC. Encoded protein: CASTRGGNSYEQYF.

This clonotype showed up just a few times. V and J are TRBV29-1 and TRBJ2-1; D call uncertain. CDR3 length: 14 amino acids. Looked up from germline, CDR1 is SQVTM and CDR2 is ANQGSEA. V was clipped by 2 bases and J by 0 bases, with 8 bases between them. The CDR3 reads CSVEQPTSYNEQFF. CDR3 sequence (DNA): TGCAGCGTTGAACAGCCCACCTCCTACAATGAGCAGTTCTTC.

The rearrangement joins TRBV6-2 or TRBV6-3 to TRBJ2-4; possible D gene TRBD2, 6 bases. V lost 6 bases to trimming and J lost 6 bases, with 18 bases between them. Germline values: CDR1 MNHEY, CDR2 SVGEGT. This CDR3 comprises 15 residues. Written as DNA, the CDR3 is TGTGCCAGCAGCCCCCGGACGGGAGTTATAAACATTCAGTACTTC. Encoded protein: CASSPRTGVINIQYF.

The J gene is TRBJ2-7, the V gene TRBV12-3 or TRBV12-4; 8 bases are shared with TRBD1. The V gene end was trimmed by 3 bases and the J gene end by 2 bases; junction bases not matched to a gene: 18. The CDR3 has 19 residues. CDR3 residues: CASSFRMSRDRSGAYEQYF. In DNA form, the CDR3 reads TGTGCCAGCAGTTTCCGTATGTCCCGGGACAGGTCTGGGGCCTACGAGCAGTACTTC.

The chain recombines TRBV12-3 or TRBV12-4 with TRBJ1-1; D is ambiguous. V dropped 3 bases and J dropped 7 bases, with 15 bases sitting between them. This CDR3 has 14 residues. The CDR3 DNA reads TGTGCCAGCAGTTTTCTTTCGTTGGGAGTTGAAGCTTTCTTT. Translated, it gives CASSFLSLGVEAFF.

This clonotype was found a few times. The chain links TRBV28 to TRBJ2-7; TRBD1 agrees at 10 bases. The CDR3 totals 16 residues. From germline, CDR1 is MDHEN and CDR2 SYDVKM. Germline trimming cut 2 bases from V and 7 bases from J; bases unmatched to any gene: 11. CDR3 nucleotides: TGTGCCAGCAGTTTAAGGACAGGGGGTTCTATGAGGGAGCAGTACTTC. Residues: CASSLRTGGSMREQYF.

The chain employs TRBV4-1 and TRBJ2-3; no clear D. Deletions cut 4 bases from V and 1 base from J, with 9 bases between. Germline lookup yields CDR1 MGHRA and CDR2 YSYEKL. The CDR3 is 14 residues long. The CDR3 DNA is TGCGCCAGCAGCCGGGAATTCGGCACAGATACGCAGTATTTT. Translation gives CASSREFGTDTQYF.

The table lists this clonotype with a few counts. The chain has TRBV6-1 and TRBJ2-1; possibly TRBD1 for D (6 bases). The CDR3 contains 13 residues. Germline V gene data show CDR1 as MNHNS and CDR2 as SASEGT. The germline V and J ends were trimmed by 6 bases and 4 bases, with 10 bases remaining between them. DNA for the CDR3: TGTGCCAGCAGACTGACAGGATACAATGAGCAGTTCTTC. This codes for CASRLTGYNEQFF.

In its sample, this clonotype was seen a few times. The J gene is TRBJ1-1, the V gene TRBV5-1; D is uncertain. The germline V and J ends were trimmed by 0 bases and 1 base, with 7 bases remaining between them. CDR1 is SGHRS, CDR2 YFSETQ, per germline. The length of the CDR3 is 14 residues. The CDR3 loop reads CASSLEGKNTEAFF. Written as DNA, the CDR3 is TGCGCCAGCAGCTTGGAAGGCAAGAACACTGAAGCTTTCTTT. The whole variable domain, filled in from reference TRBV5-1 and TRBJ1-1, reads KAGVTQTPRYLIKTRGQQVTLSCSPISGHRSVSWYQQTPGQGLQFLFEYFSETQRNKGNFPGRFSGRQFSNSRSEMNVSTLELGDSALYLCASSLEGKNTEAFFGQGTRLTVV.

The rearrangement joins TRBV20-1 to TRBJ2-3, with 11 bases aligning to TRBD2. Germline CDR1 and CDR2: DFQATT and SNEGSKA (reference sequence). The V and J ends lost 6 bases and 2 bases, in that order; junction bases with no gene match: 4. The CDR3 length is 14 residues. The DNA of the CDR3 is TGCAGTGCGGAGACTAGCGGGGTCACAGATACGCAGTATTTT. It translates to CSAETSGVTDTQYF.